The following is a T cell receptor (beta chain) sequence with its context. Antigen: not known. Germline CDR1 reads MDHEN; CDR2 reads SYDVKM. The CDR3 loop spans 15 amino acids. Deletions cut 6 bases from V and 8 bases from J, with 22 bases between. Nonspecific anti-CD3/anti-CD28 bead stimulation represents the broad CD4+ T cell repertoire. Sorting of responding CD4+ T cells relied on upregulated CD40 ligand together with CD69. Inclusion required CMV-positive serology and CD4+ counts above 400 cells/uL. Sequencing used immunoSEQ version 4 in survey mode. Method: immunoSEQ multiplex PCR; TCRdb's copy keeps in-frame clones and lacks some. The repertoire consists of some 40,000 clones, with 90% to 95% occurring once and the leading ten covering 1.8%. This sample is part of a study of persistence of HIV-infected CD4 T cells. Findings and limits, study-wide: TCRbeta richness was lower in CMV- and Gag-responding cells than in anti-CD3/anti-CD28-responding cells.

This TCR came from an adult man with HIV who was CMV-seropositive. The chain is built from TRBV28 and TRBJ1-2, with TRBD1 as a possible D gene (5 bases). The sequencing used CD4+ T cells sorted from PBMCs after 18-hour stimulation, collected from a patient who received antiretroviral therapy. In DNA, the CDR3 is TGTGCCAGCAGGCAAACTCCGGCCTTGGGGGGAGGCTACACCTTC. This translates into CASRQTPALGGGYTF.